These 10 T cell receptor beta chains share one sample of origin, sequenced in a study of radiotherapy plus CTLA-4 blockade in lung cancer. The protocol was immunoSEQ multiplex PCR, while the TCRdb copy is restricted to in-frame clones and leaves out a portion. Of about 98,000 clones listed, around four fifths are singletons. The sample in question was peripheral blood, obtained from a patient treated with radiotherapy plus ipilimumab. The receptors derive from a human donor with non-small cell lung cancer who had a partial response to radiotherapy plus ipilimumab.

This sequence joins TRBV5-1 and TRBJ2-1; D is possibly TRBD2 (5 bases). The CDR3 is 16 residues long. The V and J ends lost 0 bases and 0 bases respectively, with 10 bases between them. The V gene's germline CDR1 is SGHRS and CDR2 YFSETQ. The CDR3: CASSLVGVGSYNEQFF. The CDR3 DNA reads TGCGCCAGCAGCTTGGTCGGGGTTGGCTCCTACAATGAGCAGTTCTTC. The full variable domain, rest sourced from reference TRBV5-1 and TRBJ2-1, is KAGVTQTPRYLIKTRGQQVTLSCSPISGHRSVSWYQQTPGQGLQFLFEYFSETQRNKGNFPGRFSGRQFSNSRSEMNVSTLELGDSALYLCASSLVGVGSYNEQFFGPGTRLTVL.

V usage is TRBV5-4 and J usage is TRBJ1-1; tentative D call: TRBD1 (5 bases). The CDR3 is 14 amino acids. Per germline, CDR1 SGHNT and CDR2 YYREEE (reference sequence). The V end lost 5 bases, the J end lost 5 bases, and 16 bases lay between the germline ends. CDR3 DNA sequence: TGTGCCAGCAGGACAAGCCCAGGGAAAACTGAAGCTTTCTTT. Its translation is CASRTSPGKTEAFF.

Written as DNA, the CDR3 is TGTGCCAGCAGTGATTCCGCAGGGTGGGGCACTGAAGCTTTCTTT. Amino acid sequence: CASSDSAGWGTEAFF. The chain combines TRBV6-1 with TRBJ1-1, with D tentatively TRBD1 (5 bases). V was cut by 3 bases and J by 4 bases, with 15 bases left in between. Germline values: CDR1 MNHNS, CDR2 SASEGT. The CDR3 spans 15 residues.

The chain uses TRBV21-1 and TRBJ1-1; the listed D gene, TRBD1, was not tested against the DNA. TRBV21-1 is an annotated pseudogene. CDR3 size: 18 residues. CDR3 DNA sequence: TGTGCCAGCAGCAAAGTTTCCGGGCAGGGGACGGCGAACACTGAAGCTTTCTTT. It yields the protein CASSKVSGQGTANTEAFF.

This chain links TRBV30 with TRBJ1-5, with D perhaps matching TRBD1 (5 bases). V dropped 0 bases and J dropped 6 bases, with 12 bases sitting between them. The CDR3 spans 14 residues. CDR1 and CDR2 from the germline V gene are GTSNPN and SVGIG (reference sequence). The CDR3 DNA reads TGTGCCTGGAGTGTACGGCAGGGAGGTCAGCCCCAGCATTTT. Its translation is CAWSVRQGGQPQHF.

This clone was found a few times. The gene calls are TRBV5-6 and TRBJ2-3; 8 nucleotides agree with TRBD1. The CDR3 loop spans 13 amino acids. The ends lost 5 bases at V and 5 bases at J; junction bases unmatched: 4. The germline V gene encodes CDR1 SGHDT and CDR2 YYEEEE. The CDR3 DNA reads TGTGCCAGCAGGGTGACAGGGGTAGATACGCAGTATTTT. The encoded protein is CASRVTGVDTQYF.

The gene calls are TRBV27 and TRBJ2-7; D perhaps matches TRBD1 (6 bases). Trimming shortened V by 4 bases and J by 0 bases, and 10 bases separated the two germline ends. The length of the CDR3 is 14 residues. The germline V gene encodes CDR1 MNHEY and CDR2 SMNVEV (reference sequence). CDR3 nucleotides: TGTGCCAGCAGTTCGACGGACAGCTCCTACGAGCAGTACTTC. This encodes CASSSTDSSYEQYF.

The chain has TRBV27 and TRBJ2-4, with TRBD1 matching 7 bases. This CDR3 is built from 15 residues. V gave up 6 bases and J gave up 6 bases; unmatched junction bases: 11. Germline V CDR1 and CDR2: MNHEY, SMNVEV (reference sequence). This chain's CDR3 is CASRRQGQGGNIQYF. As DNA, the CDR3 is TGTGCCAGCAGGAGACAGGGTCAAGGAGGAAACATTCAGTACTTC.

The J gene is TRBJ2-7, the V gene TRBV27, with 11 nucleotides matching TRBD2. CDR3 length: 17 amino acids. The V gene's germline CDR1 is MNHEY and CDR2 SMNVEV (reference sequence). J gave up 7 bases and V 3 bases, and 14 bases lay outside the gene matches. CDR3 coding DNA: TGTGCCAGCAGTTTCGGCCCTAGCGGGAGGATAAGGAGGGAGCAGTACTTC. This codes for CASSFGPSGRIRREQYF.

The rearrangement uses TRBV30 and TRBJ2-5, with a weak D call TRBD1 (5 bases). There are 16 residues in the CDR3. V lost 0 bases and J 1 base, leaving 15 bases between the germline ends. Germline CDR1 is GTSNPN and CDR2 is SVGIG (reference sequence). CDR3: CAWSVKGWKTQETQYF. The CDR3 coding sequence is TGTGCCTGGAGTGTAAAGGGGTGGAAGACCCAAGAGACCCAGTACTTC.